This T cell receptor beta chain was sequenced during a study of T-cell reconstitution after alpha-beta-depleted transplantation in children. Findings of the study overall: The study traced high day-60 TCRbeta diversity in some patients to surviving recipient T cells and thymic progenitors.

The library targeted TCRbeta and was prepared with unique molecular identifiers. TCRdb reprocessed the PCR reads with MiXCR, giving one entry per CDR3 protein. In the table there are approximately 1,000,000 distinct CDR3 sequences, about 30% of which are singletons. This clonotype was seen a few times. The antigen remains unidentified. The CDR3 covers 14 residues. Trimming cost V 0 bases and J 3 bases, with 7 bases left between them. CDR1 and CDR2 (germline): SGDLS, YYNGEE. The specimen was PBMCs, mostly from graft donor cells, collected 360 days after TCRalphabeta/CD19-depleted stem cell transplant. The receptor was derived from a boy less than two years old who had a stem cell transplant for SCID, so the T cells may come from the graft donor. The rearrangement joins TRBV9 to TRBJ2-1, with D possibly called TRBD1 or TRBD2 (5 bases each). CDR3 coding DNA: TGTGCCAGCAGCGTAGGGGACGGCTACAATGAGCAGTTCTTC. It is translated as CASSVGDGYNEQFF.